One T cell receptor beta chain is described in this entry. The read halts 3 residues ahead of the CDR3 end, with the missing end drawn from the germline J gene. All participants had a single incident cervical HPV16 infection, and prevalent HPV16 infections were excluded. This sample was taken from a study of T cells in women clearing cervical HPV infection. Average input was around 1,300 ng genomic DNA for immunoSEQ TCR beta CDR3 amplification. Assay used: immunoSEQ multiplex PCR; TCRdb lists only in-frame clones, some missing. The table lists about 35,000 clones. Germline V lookup: CDR1 SGHVS, CDR2 FQNEAQ. Losses at the gene ends were 6 bases for V and 3 bases for J; bases not matched to a gene: 4. The CDR3 covers 14 residues.

This clonotype was sampled from a woman aged 18 to 75 with a cervical HPV16 infection that either progressed to CIN3+ or cleared (not recorded which). The gene calls are TRBV7-8 and TRBJ1-1, with TRBD1 matching 10 bases. Sequencing was done on a sample of blood buffy coat. This chain's CDR3 is CASSPGQGHTEAFF. The part of the CDR3 DNA that was read is TGTGCCAGCAGTCCGGGACAGGGGCACACTGAA.